This T cell receptor (beta chain) emerged from a study of blood T cell repertoires in COVID-19 (dated by TCRdb to the early 2020s). Regarding the research as a whole: The collaborator samples originated in the United States, Italy and Spain and spanned the acute and convalescent phases of COVID-19. A freely available public database, intended as a resource for researchers studying the immune response to SARS-CoV-2, is where the repertoires were released. Samples came from the ongoing ImmuneRACE study (first 160 participants) plus 1,254 subjects from 6 global collaborators. The prospective study material was composed of cDNA or gDNA derived from T cells, B-cell-depleted T cells, or PBMCs. The dataset comprised deeply sampled blood TCRbeta repertoires from subjects exposed to, actively infected with, or recovered from COVID-19. A de-identified subject ID, COVID-19 status, age in years and sex were almost always included in the sample metadata. Where available, HLA class I and class II types were taken from metadata supplied by the sample provider and were not determined by assay-based typing.

What the research found in general, with its limitations: Clinical and demographic metadata were provided uncurated, with the amount varying by source and participant.

From the germline V gene, CDR1 is MGHRA and CDR2 is YSYEKL. V has 2 bases trimmed and J has 8 bases trimmed; junction bases matching no gene number 6. The CDR3, cysteine through phenylalanine, is 14 amino acids long. The only DNA kept is the CDR3, 42 bases in frame from the first base. TCRbeta CDR3 regions were amplified from genomic DNA by means of the immunoSEQ Assay, a bias-controlled multiplex PCR. Per the original workflow: Within the assay, amplification of reference gene primers was used to estimate how many nucleated cells each sample contained. To quantify the absolute abundance of each unique TCRbeta CDR3 rearrangement, sequence reads were collapsed and filtered. For each sample, productive Simpson clonality was calculated as the square root of Simpson's diversity index over productive rearrangements. TCRdb mirrors the immuneACCESS table, restricted to in-frame sequences. Some clones are absent from its copies; in checked studies, under half trace to an unresolved V gene, and the reason for the others is unknown. D and trimming come from the DNA, and the V and J calls and clone size come from that table. The sample contains about 350,000 clones, 85% to 90% of them found a single time. The ten largest account for about 0.94% of the sample.

About this clone itself: Its antigen specificity is not known. Base-call qualities are not available, and no considerably larger clone is one nucleotide away.

In the prospective study, participants were about 18 to 100 years old, resided in 24 geographic areas of the United States, and were enrolled through a virtual design. To assign participants to cohorts, the prospective study relied on clinical history that participants themselves reported in a screening survey and a study questionnaire. A participant counted as exposed if, within 2 weeks of entering the study, that participant had been in contact with someone who had a PCR-confirmed or clinician-diagnosed COVID-19 case. In the prospective study, mobile phlebotomists collected whole blood, serum and a nasopharyngeal or oropharyngeal swab from each participant. Prospective study participants could optionally give additional blood draws and questionnaires over an approximately 2-month period. Before DNA extraction, blood samples from the prospective study were shipped at room temperature or frozen.

This clonotype was sampled from a woman younger than 45 who had been exposed to COVID-19. The rearrangement combines TRBV4-1 with TRBJ2-1; 7 bases in the middle match TRBD2. Sequencing was done on a sample of PBMCs or T cells enriched from blood (not recorded which). DNA sequence: TGCGCCAGCAGCCAACAACGGGGGGACGATGAGCAGTTCTTC. This translates into CASSQQRGDDEQFF.